This TCR beta chain appears in the sequencing data of a study of CD8 T cells in Susac syndrome. The CDR3 is 14 amino acids. CDR1 and CDR2 (germline): DFQATT, SNEGSKA (reference sequence). V shed 5 bases and J shed 2 bases, with 15 bases lying between them. About 0.45 to 1 ug RNA was reverse transcribed with random hexamers. MiXCR was run by TCRdb on the immunoSEQ multiplex PCR reads, yielding one entry per CDR3 protein. The table includes about 300,000 distinct CDR3 sequences, over 75% detected once. The TCR sequence derives from a human donor with multiple sclerosis. The genes are TRBV20-1 and TRBJ2-5; possibly TRBD1 or TRBD2 for D (5 bases each). The sequencing input was CD8+ T cells from PBMCs. In DNA, the CDR3 is TGCAGTGCTGCACCGGGACCGAATCAAGAGACCCAGTACTTC. It specifies CSAAPGPNQETQYF.